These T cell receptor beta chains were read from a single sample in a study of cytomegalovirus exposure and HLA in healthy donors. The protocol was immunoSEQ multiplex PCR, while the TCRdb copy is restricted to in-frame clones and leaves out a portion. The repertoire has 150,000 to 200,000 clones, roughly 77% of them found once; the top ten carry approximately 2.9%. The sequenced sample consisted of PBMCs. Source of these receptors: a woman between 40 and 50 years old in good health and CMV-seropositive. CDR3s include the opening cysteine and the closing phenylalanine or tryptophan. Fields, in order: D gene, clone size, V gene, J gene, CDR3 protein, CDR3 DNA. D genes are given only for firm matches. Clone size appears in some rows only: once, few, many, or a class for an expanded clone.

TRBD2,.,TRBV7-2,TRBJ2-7,CASSFALAGNEQYF,TGTGCCAGCAGCTTTGCGCTAGCGGGGAACGAGCAGTACTTC
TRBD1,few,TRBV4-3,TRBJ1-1,CASSQGQREAFF,TGCGCCAGCAGCCAGGGACAGCGAGAAGCTTTCTTT
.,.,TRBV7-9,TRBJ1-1,CASSLAPGGNEAFF,TGTGCCAGCAGCTTAGCGCCCGGGGGAAATGAAGCTTTCTTT
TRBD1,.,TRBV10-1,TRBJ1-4,CASSEFTGGGGKLFF,TGCGCCAGCAGTGAGTTTACAGGGGGCGGTGGAAAACTGTTTTTT
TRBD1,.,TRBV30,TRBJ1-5,CAWRGQGRNQPQHF,TGTGCCTGGAGAGGACAGGGAAGAAATCAGCCCCAGCATTTT
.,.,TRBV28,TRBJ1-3,CASSLHTGGSSGNTIYF,TGTGCCAGCAGTTTACATACCGGAGGGAGCTCTGGAAACACCATATATTTT
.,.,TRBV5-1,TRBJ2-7,CASTLTDKSYEQYF,TGCGCCAGCACCTTAACCGACAAATCCTACGAGCAGTACTTC
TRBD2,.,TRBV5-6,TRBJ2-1,CASKLAAYNEQFF,TGTGCCAGCAAGCTAGCGGCTTACAATGAGCAGTTCTTC
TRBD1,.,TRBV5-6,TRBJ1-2,CASSLDRGIIYGYTF,TGTGCCAGCAGCTTGGACAGGGGAATTATCTATGGCTACACCTTC
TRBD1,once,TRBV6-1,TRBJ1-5,CASSSRDRDNQPQHF,TGTGCCAGCAGTAGCCGGGACAGGGACAATCAGCCCCAGCATTTT
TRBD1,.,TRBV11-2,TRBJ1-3,CASSLGPGQGWNTIYF,TGTGCCAGCAGCTTAGGGCCAGGACAGGGTTGGAACACCATATATTTT
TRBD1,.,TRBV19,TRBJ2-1,CASRDSLYNEQFF,TGTGCCAGCCGGGACAGCCTCTACAATGAGCAGTTCTTC
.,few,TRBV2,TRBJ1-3,CASSVEVAGNTIYF,TGTGCCAGCAGCGTTGAGGTAGCTGGAAACACCATATATTTT
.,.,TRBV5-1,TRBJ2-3,CASSLTGRTDTQYF,TGCGCCAGCAGCTTGACAGGGCGCACAGATACGCAGTATTTT
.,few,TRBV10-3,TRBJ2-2,CAISESTRGSGHTGELFF,TGTGCCATCAGTGAGTCGACTCGAGGGAGTGGGCACACCGGGGAGCTGTTTTTT
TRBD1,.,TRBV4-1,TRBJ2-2,CASSQNTRDRETTGELFF,TGCGCCAGCAGCCAAAACACCCGAGACAGGGAAACCACCGGGGAGCTGTTTTTT
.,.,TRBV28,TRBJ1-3,CASISTRFSGNTIYF,TGTGCCAGCATCTCAACCCGGTTCTCTGGAAACACCATATATTTT
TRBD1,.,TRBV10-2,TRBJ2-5,CASRGTALGGQYF,TGCGCCAGCAGGGGGACAGCCCTTGGAGGCCAGTACTTC
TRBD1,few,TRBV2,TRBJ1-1,CASRGQGGNTEAFF,TGTGCCAGCAGGGGACAGGGGGGGAACACTGAAGCTTTCTTT
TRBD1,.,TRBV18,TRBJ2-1,CASSLGTGDPKGQFF,TGTGCCAGCTCACTCGGGACAGGGGACCCTAAGGGCCAGTTCTTC
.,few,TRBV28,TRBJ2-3,CASSLGGQADTQYF,TGTGCCAGCAGTTTAGGAGGTCAAGCGGATACGCAGTATTTT
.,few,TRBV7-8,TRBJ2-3,CASSPESGWSTDTQYF,TGTGCCAGCAGCCCTGAAAGCGGGTGGAGCACAGATACGCAGTATTTT
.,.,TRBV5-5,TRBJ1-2,CASSPTGLSYGYTF,TGTGCCAGCAGCCCTACAGGATTGTCCTATGGCTACACCTTC